These 29 T cell receptor beta chains were sequenced from one sample in a study of OX40 agonist ivuxolimab in advanced cancers. TCRdb's table, derived via immunoSEQ multiplex PCR, lists solely in-frame clones and lacks some. The sample lists over 80,000 clones, roughly 91% occurring once. Sequenced material: CD4+ or CD8+ T cells sorted from blood, taken in a trial of the OX40 agonist ivuxolimab. All receptors derive from an adult with an advanced solid tumor such as melanoma, head and neck, liver or kidney cancer.

This chain links TRBV27 with TRBJ1-1; 9 nucleotides align to TRBD1. This CDR3 is built from 19 residues. Germline V gene data show CDR1 as MNHEY and CDR2 as SMNVEV (reference sequence). The junction had 16 bases not matched to a gene; V was cut back by 5 bases and J by 0 bases. CDR3 sequence reads: CASSTTWDRVHMVNTEAFF. The CDR3 nucleotides read TGTGCCAGCAGTACCACGTGGGACAGGGTCCATATGGTGAACACTGAAGCTTTCTTT.

The chain has TRBV7-3 and TRBJ2-7; 14 nucleotides agree with TRBD2. Per germline, CDR1 SGHTA and CDR2 FQGTGA. This CDR3 contains 17 residues. V lost 1 base, J lost 5 bases, and 7 bases stayed unmatched. CDR3 in DNA: TGTGCCAGCAGCTTAAGGACTAGCGGGAGGAAGTCCAACGAGCAGTACTTC. Translation: CASSLRTSGRKSNEQYF.

The DNA for the CDR3 is TGTGCCAGCAGTTTTTTTCTGAAGGAGCAGTACTTC. Encoded protein: CASSFFLKEQYF. The rearrangement joins TRBV28 to TRBJ2-7; no definite D call. V lost 3 bases and J lost 7, with 10 bases in between. This CDR3 contains 12 residues. Germline CDR1 reads MDHEN; CDR2 reads SYDVKM.

This rearrangement joins TRBV7-3 to TRBJ2-3, with D unclear. V lost 2 bases and J 6 bases, leaving 9 bases between the germline ends. The length of the CDR3 is 13 residues. Germline V gene data show CDR1 as SGHTA and CDR2 as FQGTGA. The CDR3 DNA reads as TGTGCCAGCAGCTTAGGTTCCGGCGATACGCAGTATTTT. This gives the protein CASSLGSGDTQYF.

CDR3 coding DNA: TGTGCCAGCAGCTTAGTCCAGGGCCATGGCTACACCTTC. It codes for CASSLVQGHGYTF. This chain links TRBV7-8 with TRBJ1-2, with D perhaps TRBD1 (5 bases). This CDR3 is built from 13 residues. V lost 1 base, J lost 6 bases, and 9 bases lay in between. Germline loops: CDR1 SGHVS, CDR2 FQNEAQ.

The chain recombines TRBV19 with TRBJ2-7; 8 bases fit TRBD2. Germline V gene lookup returns CDR1 LNHDA and CDR2 SQIVND (reference sequence). The V segment lost 3 bases and the J segment 4 bases; nucleotides outside the gene matches: 8. This CDR3 contains 15 residues. The CDR3 protein is CASSMKAGVGYEQYF. The CDR3 DNA reads as TGTGCCAGTAGTATGAAAGCGGGAGTGGGGTACGAGCAGTACTTC.

J is TRBJ1-2 and V is TRBV28; 8 positions match TRBD1. CDR1 is MDHEN and CDR2 is SYDVKM in the germline V gene. The J segment lost 7 bases and the V segment lost 5 bases, leaving 3 bases of the junction unmatched. CDR3 size: 12 residues. CDR3 bases: TGTGCCAGCAGTACAGGGGGAGTTGGCTACACCTTC. Protein product: CASSTGGVGYTF.

The genes are TRBV5-1 and TRBJ2-7, with no clear D. Trimming removed 1 base at V and 5 bases at J, with 10 bases between. Germline loops: CDR1 SGHRS, CDR2 YFSETQ. The CDR3 runs 13 residues. The CDR3 loop is CASSLNSQNEQYF. CDR3 DNA: TGCGCCAGCAGCTTGAACAGCCAAAACGAGCAGTACTTC.

The chain joins TRBV7-3 to TRBJ2-7; the D is unclear. Trimming left V 5 bases short and J 0 bases short, with 17 bases between. The CDR3 is made up of 16 amino acids. CDR1 and CDR2 (germline): SGHTA, FQGTGA. The DNA of the CDR3 is TGTGCCAGCAGCCCTCACCGGGCTTCGAGCTCCTACGAGCAGTACTTC. Its protein product is CASSPHRASSSYEQYF.

This clone was observed once. CDR3 sequence (DNA): TGTGCCAGCAGGGCCCTTAGCGGACCACAAGAGACCCAGTACTTC. Its protein product is CASRALSGPQETQYF. The chain couples TRBV7-9 to TRBJ2-5, with D maybe TRBD2 (6 bases). Germline CDR1 SEHNR, CDR2 FQNEAQ (reference sequence). The CDR3 is 15 residues long. V lost 6 bases to trimming and J lost 2 bases, with 16 bases between them.

This chain joins TRBV6-5 and TRBJ2-1, with TRBD2 identical over 9 bases. With V trimmed by 3 bases and J by 9 bases, 6 bases remained unmatched. Germline V gene data show CDR1 as MNHEY and CDR2 as SVGAGI. There are 14 residues in the CDR3. CDR3 region: CASSYGGRASEQFF. In DNA, the CDR3 is TGTGCCAGCAGTTATGGCGGGAGGGCCTCTGAGCAGTTCTTC.

V gene TRBV2 combines with J gene TRBJ2-7, with 8 bases aligning to TRBD1. The CDR3 contains 15 residues. The J segment lost 3 bases and the V segment lost 4 bases, leaving 8 bases of the junction unmatched. In germline, CDR1 is SNHLY, CDR2 FYNNEI. DNA for the CDR3: TGTGCCAGCAGTGTCGTCAGGGGGCTACTCTACGAGCAGTACTTC. It codes for CASSVVRGLLYEQYF.

This sequence joins TRBV28 and TRBJ1-4; 9 bases agree with TRBD1. The CDR3 has 14 residues. Trimming removed 6 bases from V and 8 bases from J; junction bases left unmatched: 7. Germline assignment: CDR1 MDHEN and CDR2 SYDVKM. The CDR3 bases are TGTGCCAGCAGCCTACAGGGGGCCCGCGAAAAACTGTTTTTT. The encoded protein is CASSLQGAREKLFF.

The J gene is TRBJ1-1, the V gene TRBV7-3; no definite D call. The CDR3 is made up of 13 amino acids. V dropped 3 bases and J dropped 2 bases, with 7 bases sitting between them. CDR1 SGHTA and CDR2 FQGTGA come from the germline V gene. CDR3 residues: CASSLGSNTEAFF. In DNA, the CDR3 is TGTGCCAGCAGCTTGGGCAGTAACACTGAAGCTTTCTTT.

The genes are TRBV27 and TRBJ2-7; 9 positions match TRBD2. The CDR3 runs to 15 residues. V dropped 7 bases and J dropped 0; count of bases not matched to a gene: 7. Germline CDR1 and CDR2: MNHEY and SMNVEV (reference sequence). CDR3 residues: CASMRGGGSSYEQYF. CDR3 DNA sequence: TGTGCCAGCATGCGGGGGGGCGGTAGCTCCTACGAGCAGTACTTC.

In this sample, this clone turned up once. The genes are TRBV6-5 and TRBJ2-5, with 7 bases fitting TRBD1. Looked up from germline, CDR1 is MNHEY and CDR2 is SVGAGI. The CDR3 has 14 residues. Trimming at V came to 2 bases and at J to 1 base, leaving 1 base not matched to a gene. Here the CDR3 reads CASSYQGVQETQYF. The CDR3 nucleotides read TGTGCCAGCAGTTACCAGGGGGTCCAAGAGACCCAGTACTTC.

This rearrangement joins TRBV28 to TRBJ2-7; TRBD2 agrees at 8 bases. There are 17 residues in the CDR3. V dropped 1 base and J dropped 7; count of bases not matched to a gene: 15. Germline values: CDR1 MDHEN, CDR2 SYDVKM. CDR3 in DNA: TGTGCCAGCAGTTTATTGGGGGACGGGACTAGTTTGGGTGAGCAGTACTTC. Amino acids: CASSLLGDGTSLGEQYF. Variable domain in full (rest from reference TRBV28 and TRBJ2-7): DVKVTQSSRYLVKRTGEKVFLECVQDMDHENMFWYRQDPGLGLRLIYFSYDVKMKEKGDIPEGYSVSREKKERFSLILESASTNQTSMYLCASSLLGDGTSLGEQYFGPGTRLTVT.

The J gene is TRBJ2-7, the V gene TRBV29-1; weak D call: TRBD2 (6 bases). V shed 6 bases and J shed 3 bases, with 18 bases lying between them. CDR3 length equals 14 residues. The germline CDR1 and CDR2 sequences are SQVTM and ANQGSEA. The CDR3 bases are TGCAGCGTGCAGAACGGACTGGGAGGCTACGAGCAGTACTTC. Translation gives CSVQNGLGGYEQYF.

There are a few counts of this clone. This sequence joins TRBV27 and TRBJ1-2; a weak D match, TRBD1 (6 bases). Germline-derived CDR1 and CDR2 are MNHEY and SMNVEV (reference sequence). Trimming left V 4 bases short and J 3 bases short, with 12 bases between. The CDR3 length is 14 residues. CDR3 DNA: TGTGCCAGCAGTTCTCGTACAGGGCACTATGGCTACACCTTC. Translated, it gives CASSSRTGHYGYTF.

This clone appeared once. This sequence joins TRBV4-2 and TRBJ2-2, with 12 bases lining up with TRBD2. The V segment lost 2 bases and the J segment 4 bases; nucleotides outside the gene matches: 2. The CDR3 covers 16 residues. Per germline, CDR1 LGHNA and CDR2 YNFKEQ. The CDR3 loop reads CASSQLAGGGTGELFF. Here the CDR3 DNA reads TGTGCCAGCAGCCAACTAGCGGGAGGGGGCACCGGGGAGCTGTTTTTT.

This clone was found once. V usage is TRBV27 and J usage is TRBJ2-2; tentatively, D is TRBD1 (6 bases). Deletions cut 3 bases from V and 4 bases from J, with 12 bases between. This CDR3 is built from 15 residues. CDR1 is MNHEY, CDR2 SMNVEV, per germline (reference sequence). The CDR3 sequence: CASSFGGLTTGELFF. The CDR3 region has the DNA TGTGCCAGCAGTTTTGGGGGCCTGACCACCGGGGAGCTGTTTTTT.

This clone was observed a few times. V and J are TRBV10-1 and TRBJ1-1; weak D call: TRBD1 (5 bases). This CDR3 is 14 amino acids long. CDR1 is WNHNN and CDR2 is SYGVQD in the germline V gene (reference sequence). V was shortened by 4 bases and J by 0 bases, with 9 bases between the two germline ends. Here the CDR3 DNA reads TGCGCCAGCAGTGTGGGCAGGGTGAACACTGAAGCTTTCTTT. This gives the protein CASSVGRVNTEAFF.

The chain couples TRBV19 to TRBJ1-5; 8 nucleotides match TRBD1. Looked up from germline, CDR1 is LNHDA and CDR2 is SQIVND (reference sequence). V shed 6 bases and J 1 base; nucleotides not matched to a gene: 2. The CDR3 runs 14 residues. The CDR3 coding sequence is TGTGCCAGTAGATGGACAGGGAGCAATCAGCCCCAGCATTTT. Translating gives CASRWTGSNQPQHF.

The chain couples TRBV6-6 to TRBJ2-3; 11 bases line up with TRBD2. The CDR3 runs to 15 residues. Germline V gene data show CDR1 as MNHNY and CDR2 as SVGAGI (reference sequence). Trimming cost V 4 bases and J 3 bases; bases outside gene matches: 3. CDR3 nucleotide sequence: TGTGCCAGCAGTTCGACTAGCGGGAAGACAGATACGCAGTATTTT. Translating it yields CASSSTSGKTDTQYF.

CDR3 in amino acids: CASSLNAASPGNAEQFF. The CDR3 region has the DNA TGTGCCAGCAGCTTAAATGCAGCTAGTCCCGGGAACGCTGAGCAGTTCTTC. This chain links TRBV7-9 with TRBJ2-1; D is possibly TRBD2 (5 bases). V was pared by 2 bases and J by 9 bases, with 23 bases between. Germline V gene sequence: CDR1 SEHNR, CDR2 FQNEAQ (reference sequence). The CDR3 is 17 residues long.

The genes are TRBV7-2 and TRBJ2-7; 14 bases align to TRBD2. The CDR3 is made up of 16 amino acids. The junction had 8 bases not matched to a gene; V was cut back by 6 bases and J by 4 bases. CDR1 SGHTA and CDR2 FQGNSA come from the germline V gene. The CDR3 reads CASRKGLAGEAYEQYF. DNA of the CDR3: TGTGCCAGCAGAAAGGGACTAGCGGGAGAAGCGTACGAGCAGTACTTC.

CDR3 DNA sequence: TGTGCCAGCAGCGAACAGGGGGCCGAGGGAGAGACCCAGTACTTC. Amino acid sequence: CASSEQGAEGETQYF. The chain is built from TRBV7-2 and TRBJ2-5; 9 bases fit TRBD1. This CDR3 region has 15 residues. In germline, CDR1 is SGHTA, CDR2 FQGNSA. Germline trimming cut 5 bases from V and 4 bases from J; bases unmatched to any gene: 8.

The gene calls are TRBV5-1 and TRBJ1-2; D gene unclear. This CDR3 contains 14 residues. CDR1 SGHRS and CDR2 YFSETQ come from the germline V gene. The V gene lost 0 bases and the J gene lost 4 bases, with 10 bases spanning the gap. In DNA form, the CDR3 reads TGCGCCAGCAGCTTGGCCACAGAATTCTATGGCTACACCTTC. Protein: CASSLATEFYGYTF. Supplemented by reference TRBV5-1 and TRBJ1-2, the full variable domain reads KAGVTQTPRYLIKTRGQQVTLSCSPISGHRSVSWYQQTPGQGLQFLFEYFSETQRNKGNFPGRFSGRQFSNSRSEMNVSTLELGDSALYLCASSLATEFYGYTFGSGTRLTVV.

This clone has more than one count but fewer than ten. The chain joins TRBV6-6 to TRBJ1-1; 8 bases map to TRBD1. J gave up 6 bases and V 5 bases, and 11 bases lay outside the gene matches. Germline CDR1 and CDR2: MNHNY and SVGAGI (reference sequence). The CDR3 has 15 residues. CDR3 loop: CASSHSDRGIPEAFF. For the CDR3, the DNA is TGTGCCAGCAGTCATTCCGACAGGGGAATCCCTGAAGCTTTCTTT.